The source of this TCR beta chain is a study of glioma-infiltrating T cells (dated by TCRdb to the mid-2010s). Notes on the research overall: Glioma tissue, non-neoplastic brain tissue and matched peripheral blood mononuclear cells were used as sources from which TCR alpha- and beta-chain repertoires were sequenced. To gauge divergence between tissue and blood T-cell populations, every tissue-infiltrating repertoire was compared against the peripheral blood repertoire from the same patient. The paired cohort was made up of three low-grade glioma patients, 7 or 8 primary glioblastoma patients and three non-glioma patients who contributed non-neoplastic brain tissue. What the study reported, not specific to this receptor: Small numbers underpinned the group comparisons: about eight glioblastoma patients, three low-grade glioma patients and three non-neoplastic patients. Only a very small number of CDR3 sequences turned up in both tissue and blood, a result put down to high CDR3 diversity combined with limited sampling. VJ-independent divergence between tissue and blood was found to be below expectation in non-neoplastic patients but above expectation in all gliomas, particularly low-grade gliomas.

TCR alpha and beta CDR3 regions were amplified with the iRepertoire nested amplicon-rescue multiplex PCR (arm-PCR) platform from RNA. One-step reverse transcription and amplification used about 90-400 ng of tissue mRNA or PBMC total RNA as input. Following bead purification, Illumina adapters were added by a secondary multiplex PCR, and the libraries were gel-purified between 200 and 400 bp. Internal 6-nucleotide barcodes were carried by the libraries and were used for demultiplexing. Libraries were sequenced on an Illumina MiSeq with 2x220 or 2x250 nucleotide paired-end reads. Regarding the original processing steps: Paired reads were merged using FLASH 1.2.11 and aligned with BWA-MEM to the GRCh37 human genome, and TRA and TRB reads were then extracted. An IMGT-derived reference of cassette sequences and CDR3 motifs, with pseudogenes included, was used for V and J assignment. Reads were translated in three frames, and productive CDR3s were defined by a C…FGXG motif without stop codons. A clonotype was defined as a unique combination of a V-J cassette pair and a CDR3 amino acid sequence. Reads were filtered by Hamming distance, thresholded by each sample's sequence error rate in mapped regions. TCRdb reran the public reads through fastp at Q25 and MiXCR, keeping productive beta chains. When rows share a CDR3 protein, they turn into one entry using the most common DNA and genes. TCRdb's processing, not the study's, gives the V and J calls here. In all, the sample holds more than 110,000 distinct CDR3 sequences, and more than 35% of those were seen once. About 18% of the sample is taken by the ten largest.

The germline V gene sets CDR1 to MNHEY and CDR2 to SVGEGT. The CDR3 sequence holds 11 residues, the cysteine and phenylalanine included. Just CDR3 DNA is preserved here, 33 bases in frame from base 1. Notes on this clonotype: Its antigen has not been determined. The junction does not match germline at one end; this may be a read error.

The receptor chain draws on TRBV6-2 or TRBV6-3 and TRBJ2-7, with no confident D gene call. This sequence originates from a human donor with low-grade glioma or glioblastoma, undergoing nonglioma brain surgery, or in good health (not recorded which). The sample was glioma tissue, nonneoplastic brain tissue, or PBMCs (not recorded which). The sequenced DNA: TGTGCCAGCAGAGCACACTACGAGCAGTGCTTC. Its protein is CASRAHYEQCF.